These 25 T cell receptor beta chains were sequenced from one sample in a study of shared clonotypes between healthy human individuals. Positive CCR7 selection of CD45RO-negative cells yielded the naive CD8 cells, and terminally differentiated effector memory CD45RA+ cells were excluded. Sequencing used immunoSEQ multiplex PCR; TCRdb keeps in-frame clones, though not all of them. The sample consists of around 2,100,000 clones, about 95% of them appearing once. Sequenced sample: naive CD8+ T cells sorted from blood. The receptors were gathered from a man aged 18 to 29 in good health.

This clone came up a few times. The chain is built from TRBV19 and TRBJ2-7; 9 bases match TRBD1. Germline V CDR1 and CDR2: LNHDA, SQIVND (reference sequence). The CDR3 is made up of 16 amino acids. The V and J ends lost 3 bases and 3 bases, in that order; junction bases with no gene match: 9. For the CDR3, the DNA is TGTGCCAGTAGTATCGGGGCCGGACAGGGGCGCTACGAGCAGTACTTC. It yields the protein CASSIGAGQGRYEQYF.

The chain recombines TRBV13 with TRBJ2-7, with TRBD2 matching 8 bases. The V segment lost 2 bases and the J segment 7 bases; nucleotides outside the gene matches: 7. From germline, CDR1 is PRHDT and CDR2 FYEKMQ (reference sequence). There are 14 residues in the CDR3. The CDR3 region is CASSLYGGAGEQYF. CDR3 nucleotide sequence: TGTGCCAGCAGCTTATACGGGGGGGCAGGTGAGCAGTACTTC.

This clone has only one observation. V usage is TRBV13 and J usage is TRBJ2-7; D uncertain. From germline, CDR1 is PRHDT and CDR2 FYEKMQ (reference sequence). This CDR3 comprises 16 residues. The V end was cut by 5 bases, the J end by 4 bases, with 21 bases between. CDR3 amino acids: CASSGVARGIQYEQYF. The CDR3 coding sequence is TGTGCCAGCAGCGGGGTAGCCCGAGGAATACAGTACGAGCAGTACTTC.

This sequence joins TRBV7-2 and TRBJ2-7, with 9 nucleotides matching TRBD2. The CDR3 is 14 residues long. Germline assignment: CDR1 SGHTA and CDR2 FQGNSA. With 1 base clipped from V and 6 bases from J, the junction kept 4 bases outside the gene matches. The DNA of the CDR3 is TGTGCCAGCAGCTTAGAGGGGACTAGCCTCGAGCAGTACTTC. The encoded protein is CASSLEGTSLEQYF.

This clone has only one observation. The chain joins TRBV5-6 to TRBJ1-6; D unclear. The CDR3 is 15 residues long. CDR1 is SGHDT and CDR2 is YYEEEE in the germline V gene. V lost 2 bases, J lost 1 base, and 7 bases lay in between. The CDR3 nucleotides are TGTGCCAGCAGCTTCGATAGATCCTATAATTCACCCCTCCACTTT. Its translation: CASSFDRSYNSPLHF.

V and J are TRBV30 and TRBJ1-5, with D possibly matching TRBD1 (5 bases). Looked up from germline, CDR1 is GTSNPN and CDR2 is SVGIG (reference sequence). V lost 1 base, J lost 1 base, and 11 bases lay in between. CDR3 length: 15 amino acids. The CDR3 protein is CAWSAGAASNQPQHF. The CDR3 DNA reads TGTGCCTGGAGTGCCGGGGCCGCCAGCAATCAGCCCCAGCATTTT.

DNA for the CDR3: TGTGCCAGTAGTTACGGGACTGCGCCCTACGAGCAGTACTTC. Amino acid sequence: CASSYGTAPYEQYF. The chain links TRBV19 to TRBJ2-7; maybe TRBD2 (6 bases). The germline gives CDR1 LNHDA, CDR2 SQIVND (reference sequence). The CDR3 has 14 residues. V was trimmed by 5 bases and J by 2 bases, leaving 13 bases between them. The full variable domain, with the rest looked up from reference TRBV19 and TRBJ2-7, is DGGITQSPKYLFRKEGQNVTLSCEQNLNHDAMYWYRQDPGQGLRLIYYSQIVNDFQKGDIAEGYSVSREKKESFPLTVTSAQKNPTAFYLCASSYGTAPYEQYFGPGTRLTVT.

The J gene is TRBJ1-2, the V gene TRBV2; 10 bases align to TRBD1. Germline V gene lookup returns CDR1 SNHLY and CDR2 FYNNEI. The CDR3 length is 16 residues. Losses at the gene ends were 6 bases for V and 8 bases for J; bases not matched to a gene: 15. CDR3 protein: CASSPTGGEGGVGYTF. CDR3 nucleotide sequence: TGTGCCAGCAGCCCGACAGGGGGCGAAGGAGGGGTCGGCTACACCTTC. The variable domain in full, completed from reference TRBV2 and TRBJ1-2, reads EPEVTQTPSHQVTQMGQEVILRCVPISNHLYFYWYRQILGQKVEFLVSFYNNEISEKSEIFDDQFSVERPDGSNFTLKIRSTKLEDSAMYFCASSPTGGEGGVGYTFGSGTRLTVV.

The CDR3, as DNA: TGCGCCAGCGCAGGTCTGACTAGCTCCTATAATTCACCCCTCCACTTT. Translated, it gives CASAGLTSSYNSPLHF. The chain recombines TRBV4-1 with TRBJ1-6; D is unresolved. The V gene lost 8 bases and the J gene lost 0 bases, with 14 bases spanning the gap. The CDR3 has 16 amino acids. From germline, CDR1 is MGHRA and CDR2 YSYEKL.

V gene TRBV29-1 combines with J gene TRBJ2-7, with TRBD1 matching 7 bases. V lost 3 bases to trimming and J lost 0 bases; unmatched junction nucleotides: 5. The CDR3 sequence is 14 residues long. Germline V gives CDR1 SQVTM, CDR2 ANQGSEA. The CDR3 spells CSVDAGTVSYEQYF. Here the CDR3 DNA reads TGCAGCGTTGATGCCGGGACAGTCTCCTACGAGCAGTACTTC.

The V call is TRBV7-9, the J call TRBJ2-2; D gene uncertain. Germline V gene lookup returns CDR1 SEHNR and CDR2 FQNEAQ (reference sequence). The CDR3 is 15 amino acids. V shed 0 bases and J shed 2 bases, with 7 bases lying between them. The CDR3 spells CASSLADLNTGELFF. CDR3 sequence (DNA): TGTGCCAGCAGCTTAGCGGACCTAAACACCGGGGAGCTGTTTTTT.

In this sample, this clone turned up once. The chain has TRBV19 and TRBJ2-3, with 12 positions matching TRBD2. The J segment lost 5 bases and the V segment lost 5 bases, leaving 5 bases of the junction unmatched. Germline CDR1 and CDR2: LNHDA and SQIVND (reference sequence). The CDR3 is made up of 15 amino acids. Written as DNA, the CDR3 is TGTGCCAGTAGTCGACTAGCGGGAGTGATAGATACGCAGTATTTT. It encodes CASSRLAGVIDTQYF.

This clone appeared a few times. The V and J genes are TRBV5-4 and TRBJ2-3; perhaps TRBD2 as D (5 bases). This CDR3 is built from 11 residues. Germline CDR1 and CDR2: SGHNT and YYREEE (reference sequence). The V end lost 10 bases, the J end lost 6 bases, and 12 bases lay between the germline ends. This chain's CDR3 is CAFPGVDTQYF. The CDR3 bases are TGTGCCTTCCCCGGGGTTGATACGCAGTATTTT.

The V gene is TRBV4-1, the J gene TRBJ2-5; D ambiguous. V was clipped by 4 bases and J by 0 bases, with 9 bases between them. Per the germline V gene, CDR1 is MGHRA and CDR2 is YSYEKL. The CDR3 runs 14 residues. The CDR3 sequence is CASSRHPYQETQYF. CDR3 DNA sequence: TGCGCCAGCAGCCGTCACCCCTACCAAGAGACCCAGTACTTC.

For this clone: At the DNA level, this CDR3 is encoded by other sequences in the same sample as well. This chain links TRBV7-9 with TRBJ1-1; no clear D. The germline V and J ends were trimmed by 5 bases and 1 base, with 8 bases remaining between them. This CDR3 has 13 residues. The germline gives CDR1 SEHNR, CDR2 FQNEAQ (reference sequence). CDR3: CASSLRPNTEAFF. The DNA for the CDR3 is TGTGCCAGCAGCCTCCGACCGAACACTGAAGCTTTCTTT.

The chain joins TRBV13 to TRBJ2-1, with 11 bases lining up with TRBD2. V lost 4 bases to trimming and J lost 5 bases; unmatched junction nucleotides: 7. This CDR3 region has 16 residues. CDR1 and CDR2 (germline): PRHDT, FYEKMQ (reference sequence). This chain's CDR3 is CASSYPTSGVNNEQFF. The CDR3 region has the DNA TGTGCCAGCAGCTACCCGACTAGCGGGGTTAACAATGAGCAGTTCTTC.

The rearrangement uses TRBV13 and TRBJ2-7, with D perhaps matching TRBD1 (6 bases). This CDR3 spans 14 amino acids. V was pared by 1 base and J by 6 bases, with 13 bases between. The germline CDR1 and CDR2 sequences are PRHDT and FYEKMQ (reference sequence). The CDR3: CASSLVSDSREQYF. CDR3 bases: TGTGCCAGCAGCTTAGTTTCGGACAGCCGCGAGCAGTACTTC.

This sequence joins TRBV9 and TRBJ2-7, with D possibly being TRBD2 (6 bases). Germline V CDR1 and CDR2: SGDLS, YYNGEE. Trimming shortened V by 3 bases and J by 5 bases, and 21 bases separated the two germline ends. The CDR3 is 16 residues long. The CDR3 here is CASSATRGSLQDEQYF. The CDR3 DNA reads TGTGCCAGCAGCGCCACCCGGGGGTCACTCCAGGACGAGCAGTACTTC.

V is TRBV5-1 and J is TRBJ2-7, with 8 bases fitting TRBD2. V shed 3 bases and J 4 bases; nucleotides not matched to a gene: 9. This CDR3 region has 15 residues. Germline CDR1 and CDR2: SGHRS and YFSETQ. CDR3 nucleotide sequence: TGCGCCAGCAGCTGGAAAAGCGGGAGCTGGTACGAGCAGTACTTC. This translates into CASSWKSGSWYEQYF.

This chain uses TRBV7-2 with TRBJ2-7, with D unclear. V gave up 1 base and J gave up 3 bases, with 16 bases separating them. There are 16 residues in the CDR3. Germline CDR1 is SGHTA and CDR2 is FQGNSA. The CDR3 coding sequence is TGTGCCAGCAGCTTAGTAGGCCTCCTCCCCCTCTACGAGCAGTACTTC. The encoded protein is CASSLVGLLPLYEQYF.

The chain joins TRBV5-6 to TRBJ1-5, with D unclear. Germline CDR1 reads SGHDT; CDR2 reads YYEEEE. Trimming removed 0 bases at V and 2 bases at J, with 9 bases between. The CDR3 is 15 residues long. As DNA, the CDR3 is TGTGCCAGCAGCTTGGGAGCGACGGGCAATCAGCCCCAGCATTTT. Amino acids: CASSLGATGNQPQHF.

As for this clone: This specimen includes other DNA sequences encoding the same CDR3. This chain connects TRBV6-1 to TRBJ2-7, with 8 bases lining up with TRBD1. V trimming: 3 bases; J trimming: 0 bases; junction bases outside the gene matches: 4. The CDR3 totals 15 residues. Germline CDR1 reads MNHNS; CDR2 reads SASEGT. The CDR3 sequence is CASSETGDSSYEQYF. In nucleotides, the CDR3 is TGTGCCAGCAGTGAGACAGGGGACAGCTCCTACGAGCAGTACTTC.

V gene TRBV9 combines with J gene TRBJ1-2; D uncertain. V lost 3 bases and J lost 6, with 9 bases in between. The CDR3 length is 12 residues. CDR1 is SGDLS and CDR2 is YYNGEE in the germline V gene. The CDR3 region has the DNA TGTGCCAGCAGCGGGGGTGTCCATGGCTACACCTTC. This codes for CASSGGVHGYTF. Supplemented by reference TRBV9 and TRBJ1-2, the full variable domain reads DSGVTQTPKHLITATGQRVTLRCSPRSGDLSVYWYQQSLDQGLQFLIQYYNGEERAKGNILERFSAQQFPDLHSELNLSSLELGDSALYFCASSGGVHGYTFGSGTRLTVV.

The rearrangement joins TRBV28 to TRBJ2-7, with TRBD2 identical over 11 bases. The ends lost 6 bases at V and 5 bases at J; junction bases unmatched: 9. The CDR3 extends over 15 amino acids. The germline CDR1 and CDR2 sequences are MDHEN and SYDVKM. CDR3 sequence: CASSYSGGALNEQYF. The DNA of the CDR3 is TGTGCCAGCAGCTATAGCGGGGGGGCCTTAAACGAGCAGTACTTC. Full variable domain (missing parts from reference TRBV28 and TRBJ2-7): DVKVTQSSRYLVKRTGEKVFLECVQDMDHENMFWYRQDPGLGLRLIYFSYDVKMKEKGDIPEGYSVSREKKERFSLILESASTNQTSMYLCASSYSGGALNEQYFGPGTRLTVT.

The chain uses TRBV27 and TRBJ1-2, with D tentatively TRBD1 (6 bases). Trimming pared 5 bases from V and 7 bases from J, leaving 14 bases between. The length of the CDR3 is 13 residues. Germline V lookup: CDR1 MNHEY, CDR2 SMNVEV (reference sequence). The CDR3 reads CASSPHGGLGYTF. The CDR3 nucleotides read TGTGCCAGCAGTCCCCACGGGGGGCTTGGCTACACCTTC.